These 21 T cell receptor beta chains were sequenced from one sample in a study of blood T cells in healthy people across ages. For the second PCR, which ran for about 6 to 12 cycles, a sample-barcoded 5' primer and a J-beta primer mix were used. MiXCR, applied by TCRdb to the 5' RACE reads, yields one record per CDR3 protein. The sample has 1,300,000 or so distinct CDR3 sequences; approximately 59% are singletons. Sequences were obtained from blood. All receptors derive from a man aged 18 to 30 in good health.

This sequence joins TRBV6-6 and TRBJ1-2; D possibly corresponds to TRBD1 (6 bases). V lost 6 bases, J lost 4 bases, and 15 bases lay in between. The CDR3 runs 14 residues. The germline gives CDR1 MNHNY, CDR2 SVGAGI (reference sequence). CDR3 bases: TGTGCCAGCAGACCCCGGGACACCGGCTATGGCTACACCTTC. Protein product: CASRPRDTGYGYTF.

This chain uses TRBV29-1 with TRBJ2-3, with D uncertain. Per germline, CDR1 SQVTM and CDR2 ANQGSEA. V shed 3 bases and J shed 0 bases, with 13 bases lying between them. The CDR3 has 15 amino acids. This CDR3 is CSVESGTRSTDTQYF. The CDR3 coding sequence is TGCAGCGTTGAGAGTGGAACGCGAAGCACAGATACGCAGTATTTT.

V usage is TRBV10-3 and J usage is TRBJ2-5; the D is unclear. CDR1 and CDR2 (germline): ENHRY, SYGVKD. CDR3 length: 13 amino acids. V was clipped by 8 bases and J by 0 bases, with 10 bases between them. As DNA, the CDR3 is TGTGCCATCGGCGAGGTACACCAAGAGACCCAGTACTTC. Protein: CAIGEVHQETQYF.

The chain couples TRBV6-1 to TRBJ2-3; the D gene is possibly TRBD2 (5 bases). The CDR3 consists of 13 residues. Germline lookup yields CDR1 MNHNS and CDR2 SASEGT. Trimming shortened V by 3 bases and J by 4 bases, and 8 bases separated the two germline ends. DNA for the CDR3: TGTGCCAGCAGTGACGGGATTCCAGATACGCAGTATTTT. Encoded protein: CASSDGIPDTQYF.

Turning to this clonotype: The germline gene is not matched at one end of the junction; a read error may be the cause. The CDR3 protein is CSARVGLYSKQPQHF. The CDR3, as DNA: TGCAGTGCTAGAGTGGGACTGTATAGCAAGCAGCCCCAGCATTTT. This rearrangement joins TRBV20-1 to TRBJ1-5; perhaps TRBD1 as D (5 bases). CDR1 is DFQATT and CDR2 is SNEGSKA in the germline V gene (reference sequence). The CDR3 length is 15 residues.

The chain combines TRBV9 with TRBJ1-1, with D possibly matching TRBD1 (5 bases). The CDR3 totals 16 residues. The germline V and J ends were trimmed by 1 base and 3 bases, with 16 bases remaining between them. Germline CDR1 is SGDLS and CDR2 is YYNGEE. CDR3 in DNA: TGTGCCAGCAGCGTAAACTTACAGGTTTTGGACACTGAAGCTTTCTTT. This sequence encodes CASSVNLQVLDTEAFF.

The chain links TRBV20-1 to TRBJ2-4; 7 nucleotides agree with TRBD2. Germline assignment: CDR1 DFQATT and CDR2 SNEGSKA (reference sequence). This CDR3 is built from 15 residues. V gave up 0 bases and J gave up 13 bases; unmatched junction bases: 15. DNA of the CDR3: TGCAGTGCTAGAGACCCCGTCGGCCCTCGGGGGGAGCAGTACTTC. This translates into CSARDPVGPRGEQYF.

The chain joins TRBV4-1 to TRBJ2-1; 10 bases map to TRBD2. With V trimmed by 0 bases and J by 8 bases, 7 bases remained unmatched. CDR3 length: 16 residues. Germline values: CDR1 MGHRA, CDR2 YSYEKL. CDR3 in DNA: TGCGCCAGCAGCCAAGAAAAAGGACTAGCGGCGTATGAGCAGTTCTTC. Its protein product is CASSQEKGLAAYEQFF.

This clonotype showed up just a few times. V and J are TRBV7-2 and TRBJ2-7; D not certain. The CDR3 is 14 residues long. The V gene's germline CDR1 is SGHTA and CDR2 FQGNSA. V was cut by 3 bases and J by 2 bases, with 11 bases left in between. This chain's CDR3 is CASSLVAGTYEQYF. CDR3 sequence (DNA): TGTGCCAGCAGCTTGGTTGCAGGCACCTACGAGCAGTACTTC.

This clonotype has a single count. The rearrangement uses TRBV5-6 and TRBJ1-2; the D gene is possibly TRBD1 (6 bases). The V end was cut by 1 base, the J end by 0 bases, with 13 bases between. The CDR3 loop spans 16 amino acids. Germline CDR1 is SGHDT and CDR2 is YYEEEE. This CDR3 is CASSLFSDSSNYGYTF. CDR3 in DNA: TGTGCCAGCAGCTTGTTCTCGGACAGCTCTAACTATGGCTACACCTTC.

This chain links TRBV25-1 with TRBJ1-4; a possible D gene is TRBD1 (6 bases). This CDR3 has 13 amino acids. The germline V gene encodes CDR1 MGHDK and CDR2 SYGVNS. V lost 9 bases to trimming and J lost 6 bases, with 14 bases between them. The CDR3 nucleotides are TGTGCCAGTACGGACAGAATGGATGAAAAACTGTTTTTT. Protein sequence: CASTDRMDEKLFF.

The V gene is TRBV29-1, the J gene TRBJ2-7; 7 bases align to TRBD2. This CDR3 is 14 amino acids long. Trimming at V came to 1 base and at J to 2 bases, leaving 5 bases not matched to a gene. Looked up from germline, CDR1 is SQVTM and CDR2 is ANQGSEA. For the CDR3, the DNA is TGCAGCGTTGAAGGACTAGCAGGTGCCTACGAGCAGTACTTC. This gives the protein CSVEGLAGAYEQYF.

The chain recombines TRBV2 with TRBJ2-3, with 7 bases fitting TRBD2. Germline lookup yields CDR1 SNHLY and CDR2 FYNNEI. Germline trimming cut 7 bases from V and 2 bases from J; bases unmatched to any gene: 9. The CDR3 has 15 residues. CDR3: CASTSSGPDTDTQYF. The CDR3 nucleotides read TGTGCCAGCACCTCTAGCGGTCCCGACACAGATACGCAGTATTTT.

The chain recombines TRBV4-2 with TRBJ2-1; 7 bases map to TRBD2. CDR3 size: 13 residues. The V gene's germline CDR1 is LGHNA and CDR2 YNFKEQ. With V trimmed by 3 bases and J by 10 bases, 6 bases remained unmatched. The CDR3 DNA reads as TGTGCCAGCAGCCAGGGACTACGATACGAGCAGTTCTTC. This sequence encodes CASSQGLRYEQFF.

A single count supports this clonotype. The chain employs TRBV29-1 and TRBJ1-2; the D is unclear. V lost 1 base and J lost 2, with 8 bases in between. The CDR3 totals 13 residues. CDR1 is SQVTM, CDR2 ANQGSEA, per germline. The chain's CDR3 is CSVEALFNYGYTF. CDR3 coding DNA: TGCAGCGTTGAAGCACTTTTCAACTATGGCTACACCTTC.

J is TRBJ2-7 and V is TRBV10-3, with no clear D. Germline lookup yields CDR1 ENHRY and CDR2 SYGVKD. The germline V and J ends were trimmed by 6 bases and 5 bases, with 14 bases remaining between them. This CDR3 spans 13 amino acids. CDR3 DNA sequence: TGTGCCATCAGGTCGAGGTGGGTGGACGAGCAGTACTTC. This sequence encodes CAIRSRWVDEQYF.

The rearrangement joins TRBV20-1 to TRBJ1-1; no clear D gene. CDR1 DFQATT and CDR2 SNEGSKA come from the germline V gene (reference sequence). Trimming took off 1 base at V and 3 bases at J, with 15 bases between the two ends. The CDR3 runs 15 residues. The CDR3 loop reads CSARGIGTDYTEAFF. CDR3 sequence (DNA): TGCAGTGCTAGAGGGATAGGCACAGACTACACTGAAGCTTTCTTT.

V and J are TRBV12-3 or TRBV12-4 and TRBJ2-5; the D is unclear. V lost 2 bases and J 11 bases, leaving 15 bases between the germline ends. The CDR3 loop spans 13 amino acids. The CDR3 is CASSLLAGHGQYF. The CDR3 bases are TGTGCCAGCAGTTTACTGGCCGGCCACGGGCAGTACTTC.

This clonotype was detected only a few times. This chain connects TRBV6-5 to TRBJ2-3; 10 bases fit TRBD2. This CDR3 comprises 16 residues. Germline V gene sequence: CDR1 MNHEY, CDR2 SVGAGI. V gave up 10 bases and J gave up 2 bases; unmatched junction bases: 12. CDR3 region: CATTNVLAGATDTQYF. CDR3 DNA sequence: TGTGCCACCACCAATGTGCTAGCGGGAGCCACAGATACGCAGTATTTT.

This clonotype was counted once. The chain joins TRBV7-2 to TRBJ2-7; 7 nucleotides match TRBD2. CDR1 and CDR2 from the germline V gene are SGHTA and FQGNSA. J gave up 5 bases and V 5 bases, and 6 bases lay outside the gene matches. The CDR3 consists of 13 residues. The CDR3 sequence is CASSPAGVNEQYF. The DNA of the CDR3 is TGTGCCAGCAGCCCCGCGGGGGTCAACGAGCAGTACTTC.

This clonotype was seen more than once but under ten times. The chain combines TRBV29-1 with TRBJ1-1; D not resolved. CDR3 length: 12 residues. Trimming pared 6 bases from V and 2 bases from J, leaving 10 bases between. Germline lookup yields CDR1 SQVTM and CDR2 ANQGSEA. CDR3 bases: TGCAGCGTCCTACACGGAAACACTGAAGCTTTCTTT. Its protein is CSVLHGNTEAFF.